These 21 T cell receptor beta chains came from one sample sequenced in a study of T cell responses to AZD1222 COVID-19 vaccine. The protocol was immunoSEQ multiplex PCR, while the TCRdb copy is restricted to in-frame clones and leaves out a portion. This sample yields 130,000 to 150,000 clones, of which over 80% are seen a single time; 2.8% belongs to the top ten. The sequencing used peripheral blood, collected on day 0 of MenACWY control vaccination. The origin of the receptors is an adult in good health.

The CDR3 nucleotides read TGTGCCAGCAGCCAAGTCCCAGGGGGCTATGGCTACACCTTC. Residues: CASSQVPGGYGYTF. This chain links TRBV4-2 with TRBJ1-2; 7 bases are a match to TRBD1. CDR1 is LGHNA, CDR2 YNFKEQ, per germline. V shed 1 base and J 4 bases; nucleotides not matched to a gene: 3. The CDR3 runs to 14 residues.

CDR3: CASSHGGQGDGYTF. CDR3 DNA sequence: TGTGCCAGCAGTCACGGGGGACAGGGGGATGGCTACACCTTC. The genes are TRBV28 and TRBJ1-2; 11 nucleotides match TRBD1. From germline, CDR1 is MDHEN and CDR2 SYDVKM. CDR3 length: 14 residues. V dropped 5 bases and J dropped 6; count of bases not matched to a gene: 5.

The V call is TRBV27, the J call TRBJ2-1; the match to TRBD1 covers 7 bases. V was clipped by 0 bases and J by 4 bases; unmatched bases: 3. This CDR3 has 15 residues. Germline V gives CDR1 MNHEY, CDR2 SMNVEV (reference sequence). CDR3 in DNA: TGTGCCAGCAGTTTATCCGGGACAGCTTACAATGAGCAGTTCTTC. Amino acid sequence: CASSLSGTAYNEQFF.

The chain couples TRBV6-5 to TRBJ2-1; the D gene could be TRBD1 or TRBD2 (5 bases each). This CDR3 contains 15 residues. Germline CDR1 reads MNHEY; CDR2 reads SVGAGI. The V end lost 6 bases, the J end lost 7 bases, and 19 bases lay between the germline ends. In DNA form, the CDR3 reads TGTGCCAGCAGCACCGGGGACCGGGTGACTAATGAGCAGTTCTTC. It specifies CASSTGDRVTNEQFF.

This rearrangement joins TRBV11-1 to TRBJ1-2; the D gene is possibly TRBD1 (5 bases). CDR3 length: 15 amino acids. The germline gives CDR1 SGHAT, CDR2 FQDESV (reference sequence). Trimming took 7 bases from V and 3 from J, leaving 18 bases between them. CDR3 protein: CASTDPFGADYGYTF. DNA for the CDR3: TGTGCCAGCACCGATCCCTTCGGGGCGGACTATGGCTACACCTTC.

The chain is built from TRBV7-2 and TRBJ1-2; TRBD1 matches 8 bases. The length of the CDR3 is 15 residues. The J segment lost 4 bases and the V segment lost 1 base, leaving 5 bases of the junction unmatched. Germline lookup yields CDR1 SGHTA and CDR2 FQGNSA. The CDR3 DNA reads TGTGCCAGCAGCTTAGACGGACAGGGCATCTATGGCTACACCTTC. It yields the protein CASSLDGQGIYGYTF.

The sample holds a few counts of this clone. V gene TRBV3-1 (or the pseudogene TRBV3-2) combines with J gene TRBJ1-6; no clear D gene. This CDR3 is built from 18 residues. Trimming took 0 bases from V and 0 from J, leaving 12 bases between them. Germline loops: CDR1 LGHDT, CDR2 YNNKEL (reference sequence). CDR3 nucleotides: TGTGCCAGCAGCCAAGATCCCCCGGCTAGCTCCTATAATTCACCCCTCCACTTT. Translated: CASSQDPPASSYNSPLHF.

The chain joins TRBV30 to TRBJ2-4; D gene uncertain. The CDR3 covers 15 residues. Trimming removed 1 base from V and 0 bases from J, with 10 bases in between. Germline V gene data show CDR1 as GTSNPN and CDR2 as SVGIG (reference sequence). The DNA for the CDR3 is TGTGCCTGGAGTGGTGTAGGGATAGCCAAAAACATTCAGTACTTC. The encoded protein is CAWSGVGIAKNIQYF. The variable domain in full, with the rest retrieved from reference TRBV30 and TRBJ2-4, is SQTIHQWPATLVQPVGSPLSLECTVEGTSNPNLYWYRQAAGRGLQLLFYSVGIGQISSEVPQNLSASRPQDRQFILSSKKLLLSDSGFYLCAWSGVGIAKNIQYFGAGTRLSVL.

This clone occurred once. V gene TRBV6-5 combines with J gene TRBJ1-6, with D possibly TRBD1 on 5 matching bases. V was shortened by 6 bases and J by 7 bases, with 10 bases between the two germline ends. The CDR3 sequence is 13 residues long. Per the germline V gene, CDR1 is MNHEY and CDR2 is SVGAGI. The CDR3 region is CASRYGGNSPLHF. CDR3 in DNA: TGTGCCAGCAGGTACGGGGGAAATTCACCCCTCCACTTT.

This sequence joins TRBV5-1 and TRBJ1-2; TRBD1 might be the D (6 bases). V gave up 0 bases and J gave up 8 bases, with 8 bases separating them. The CDR3 has 12 residues. Germline V lookup: CDR1 SGHRS, CDR2 YFSETQ. The CDR3 region has the DNA TGCGCCAGCAGCTTGGCAGGGGAAGGCTACACCTTC. Amino acids: CASSLAGEGYTF.

The chain is built from TRBV27 and TRBJ2-7, with 8 positions matching TRBD2. Germline CDR1 is MNHEY and CDR2 is SMNVEV (reference sequence). CDR3 length: 14 amino acids. Trimming removed 7 bases from V and 0 bases from J; junction bases left unmatched: 5. As DNA, the CDR3 is TGTGCCAGCAAACTAGCGGACGGCTCCTACGAGCAGTACTTC. Its translation: CASKLADGSYEQYF.

The rearrangement joins TRBV3-1 (or the pseudogene TRBV3-2) to TRBJ2-7, with TRBD1 identical over 8 bases. CDR1 is LGHDT and CDR2 is YNNKEL in the germline V gene (reference sequence). The CDR3 spans 14 residues. With V trimmed by 4 bases and J by 2 bases, 4 bases remained unmatched. The CDR3 is CASSPQGVPYEQYF. The CDR3 nucleotides read TGTGCCAGCAGCCCACAGGGGGTGCCCTACGAGCAGTACTTC.

DNA of the CDR3: TGTGCCAGCAGTTACCACTCGGGGACAGGGGGCGAGCAGTTCTTC. Translating it yields CASSYHSGTGGEQFF. This chain joins TRBV6-6 and TRBJ2-1, with 12 bases aligning to TRBD1. With V trimmed by 2 bases and J by 10 bases, 6 bases remained unmatched. The CDR3 contains 15 residues. Germline V lookup: CDR1 MNHNY, CDR2 SVGAGI (reference sequence).

The rearrangement links TRBV6-5 to TRBJ1-5; D is perhaps TRBD1 (6 bases). Trimming stripped 5 bases from V and 5 bases from J, with 16 bases between. Germline V lookup: CDR1 MNHEY, CDR2 SVGAGI. CDR3 size: 15 residues. CDR3 sequence: CASSMNEQGHQPQHF. CDR3 nucleotides: TGTGCCAGCAGTATGAATGAACAGGGTCATCAGCCCCAGCATTTT.

This clone was seen more than once but under ten times. V gene TRBV4-1 combines with J gene TRBJ2-1; TRBD2 matches 8 bases. Unmatched junction bases numbered 10, after V lost 5 bases and J lost 4 bases. The CDR3 length is 16 residues. CDR1 MGHRA and CDR2 YSYEKL come from the germline V gene. This CDR3 reads CASSFRPGLGYNEQFF. CDR3 bases: TGCGCCAGCAGCTTCCGACCGGGACTAGGGTACAATGAGCAGTTCTTC.

The chain couples TRBV5-4 to TRBJ2-5; 9 positions agree with TRBD2. CDR3 length: 14 residues. From germline, CDR1 is SGHNT and CDR2 YYREEE (reference sequence). Trimming removed 1 base from V and 5 bases from J; junction bases left unmatched: 3. The CDR3 region is CASSLSGGQETQYF. CDR3 nucleotides: TGTGCCAGCAGCTTGAGCGGGGGGCAGGAGACCCAGTACTTC. Based on the CDR3 plus reference TRBV5-4 and TRBJ2-5, the full variable domain is ETGVTQSPTHLIKTRGQQVTLRCSSQSGHNTVSWYQQALGQGPQFIFQYYREEENGRGNFPPRFSGLQFPNYSSELNVNALELDDSALYLCASSLSGGQETQYFGPGTRLLVL.

The rearrangement uses TRBV27 and TRBJ1-4, with D maybe TRBD1 (5 bases). The CDR3 sequence is 16 residues long. V dropped 8 bases and J dropped 2 bases, with 18 bases sitting between them. Germline loops: CDR1 MNHEY, CDR2 SMNVEV (reference sequence). The CDR3 sequence: CASGTPGIYTNEKLFF. The CDR3 DNA is TGTGCCAGCGGGACCCCAGGGATCTACACTAATGAAAAACTGTTTTTT.

This sequence joins TRBV20-1 and TRBJ2-7; D not certain. Germline V gene sequence: CDR1 DFQATT, CDR2 SNEGSKA (reference sequence). The CDR3 has 12 residues. V was shortened by 3 bases and J by 4 bases, with 10 bases between the two germline ends. In DNA form, the CDR3 reads TGCAGTGCTAGTACCATTGGTTACGAGCAGTACTTC. Amino acid sequence: CSASTIGYEQYF.

The V gene is TRBV4-1, the J gene TRBJ2-2; TRBD1 aligns across 12 bases. Germline-derived CDR1 and CDR2 are MGHRA and YSYEKL. The CDR3 extends over 17 amino acids. Losses at the gene ends were 3 bases for V and 7 bases for J; bases not matched to a gene: 9. The CDR3 region has the DNA TGCGCCAGCAGCCAGTCCGGGACAGGGGGCGCAGACGGGGAGCTGTTTTTT. It yields the protein CASSQSGTGGADGELFF.

The CDR3 DNA is TGTGCCACCAGTGATACAGGGTCCTCCTACAATGAGCAGTTCTTC. Translation gives CATSDTGSSYNEQFF. The rearrangement links TRBV24-1 to TRBJ2-1; possibly TRBD1 for D (6 bases). The CDR3 length is 15 residues. Between the trimmed V and J ends, which lost 3 bases and 0 bases, there was a span of 8 bases. Germline-derived CDR1 and CDR2 are KGHDR and SFDVKD.

The rearrangement links TRBV4-1 to TRBJ2-3, with 12 bases aligning to TRBD2. V was pared by 1 base and J by 4 bases, with 6 bases of the junction left unmatched. The CDR3 is 17 amino acids. CDR1 and CDR2 (germline): MGHRA, YSYEKL. CDR3 sequence: CASSQGLAGVGADTQYF. As DNA, the CDR3 is TGCGCCAGCAGCCAAGGACTAGCGGGAGTAGGGGCAGATACGCAGTATTTT.